A single sample gave rise to the 12 T cell receptor beta chains below, sequenced in a study of T-cell reconstitution after alpha-beta-depleted transplantation in children (dated by TCRdb to about 2016). Libraries were made using PCR. Instrument used: Illumina HiSeq 2500. TCR library preparation used molecular barcoding, with unique molecular identifiers applied to normalize quantification of the TCRbeta repertoire. TCRdb ran its own pipeline on the public reads, namely fastp trimming at Q25 and MiXCR clone calling, and kept in-frame beta chains. CDR3 protein duplicates are merged, each entry listing the most common genes and DNA. The table for this sample lists about 200,000 distinct CDR3 sequences; approximately 6% of them were counted only once. The top ten clonotypes cover around 4.1% of the sample. Interpreted using the paper, the treatment or condition label stands for: allogeneic hematopoietic cell transplantation with graft depleted of TCRalphabeta T cells and CD19 B cells.

This specimen consisted of PBMCs, obtained before TCRalphabeta/CD19-depleted stem cell transplant. The receptors shown here come from a girl in the first two years of life with combined immunodeficiency, due to receive a stem cell transplant.

The sample holds a few counts of this clonotype. The chain links TRBV20-1 to TRBJ2-7, with D unclear. Germline CDR1 is DFQATT and CDR2 is SNEGSKA (reference sequence). CDR3 length equals 16 residues. The V end was cut by 0 bases, the J end by 4 bases, with 19 bases between. CDR3 DNA sequence: TGCAGTGCTAGAGATGGGGTCCAAGTAACTTCGTACGAGCAGTACTTC. Translation gives CSARDGVQVTSYEQYF.

In this sample, this clonotype turned up many times. CDR3 DNA sequence: TGTGCCAGCAGCTTGGCAGCACCGGGACAGGGAGTATTGGCTTTCTTT. Its protein product is CASSLAAPGQGVLAFF. The chain recombines TRBV7-6 with TRBJ1-1, with 9 bases identical to TRBD1. The ends lost 3 bases at V and 11 bases at J; junction bases unmatched: 16. The germline V gene has CDR1 SGHVS and CDR2 FNYEAQ. This CDR3 spans 16 amino acids.

This clonotype was observed many times. The rearrangement uses TRBV29-1 and TRBJ2-7, with D possibly TRBD1 on 5 matching bases. There are 11 residues in the CDR3. Germline assignment: CDR1 SQVTM and CDR2 ANQGSEA. V was shortened by 2 bases and J by 7 bases, with 9 bases between the two germline ends. CDR3: CSVEQGREQYF. CDR3 nucleotides: TGCAGCGTTGAACAGGGTCGAGAGCAGTACTTC.

V and J are TRBV2 and TRBJ1-2; D is uncertain. V was clipped by 2 bases and J by 7 bases, with 17 bases between them. CDR3 length equals 15 residues. Germline V CDR1 and CDR2: SNHLY, FYNNEI. CDR3 sequence: CASSERSAVTGGYTF. DNA for the CDR3: TGTGCCAGCAGTGAAAGGTCGGCGGTGACGGGTGGCTACACCTTC. Full variable domain (rest looked up from reference TRBV2 and TRBJ1-2): EPEVTQTPSHQVTQMGQEVILRCVPISNHLYFYWYRQILGQKVEFLVSFYNNEISEKSEIFDDQFSVERPDGSNFTLKIRSTKLEDSAMYFCASSERSAVTGGYTFGSGTRLTVV.

This clonotype was seen at least ten times. For the CDR3, the DNA is TGTGCCACCAGCAAAGGACAGGGAGTTGACGAGCAGTACTTC. Amino acids: CATSKGQGVDEQYF. The chain couples TRBV15 to TRBJ2-7; TRBD1 matches at 8 bases. Germline V gene lookup returns CDR1 LNHNV and CDR2 YYDKDF (reference sequence). The CDR3 covers 14 residues. J gave up 5 bases and V 4 bases, and 7 bases lay outside the gene matches.

There are many counts of this clonotype. Here the CDR3 DNA reads TGTGCCAGACCGGCGGACAGAGCCCACACTGAAGCTTTCTTT. Translated: CARPADRAHTEAFF. The genes are TRBV7-9 and TRBJ1-1; D is perhaps TRBD1 (6 bases). Trimming cost V 9 bases and J 3 bases, with 17 bases left between them. Per the germline V gene, CDR1 is SEHNR and CDR2 is FQNEAQ (reference sequence). There are 14 residues in the CDR3.

This clonotype was observed many times. This chain connects TRBV7-6 to TRBJ1-1; 8 bases are a match to TRBD1. V trimming: 4 bases; J trimming: 3 bases; junction bases outside the gene matches: 4. CDR3 length equals 14 residues. Germline loops: CDR1 SGHVS, CDR2 FNYEAQ. CDR3 DNA: TGTGCCAGCAGCTCAGGGGGCGCATACACTGAAGCTTTCTTT. It encodes CASSSGGAYTEAFF.

This clonotype has ten or more counts. The chain links TRBV6-6 to TRBJ2-3; 7 bases are shared with TRBD2. J gave up 6 bases and V 5 bases, and 5 bases lay outside the gene matches. The CDR3 runs 13 residues. Germline-derived CDR1 and CDR2 are MNHNY and SVGAGI (reference sequence). The CDR3 here is CASSSGERDTQYF. The CDR3 DNA is TGTGCCAGCAGTAGCGGGGAGCGCGATACGCAGTATTTT.

The chain links TRBV5-4 to TRBJ2-7, with 8 nucleotides matching TRBD2. There are 15 residues in the CDR3. J was trimmed by 4 bases and V by 4 bases; bases with no gene match: 10. Germline CDR1 reads SGHNT; CDR2 reads YYREEE (reference sequence). CDR3 residues: CASSGLASKSYEQYF. In DNA form, the CDR3 reads TGTGCCAGCAGCGGACTAGCTTCAAAGTCGTACGAGCAGTACTTC.

This clonotype was seen many times. The chain is built from TRBV7-8 and TRBJ2-3, with TRBD2 matching over 8 bases. Germline assignment: CDR1 SGHVS and CDR2 FQNEAQ. This CDR3 is 17 amino acids long. V lost 1 base and J lost 2; bases outside the gene matches: 8. The CDR3 DNA is TGTGCCAGCAGCTTAGAGCTAGCGGGTCTGATCACAGATACGCAGTATTTT. This sequence encodes CASSLELAGLITDTQYF. Combining the CDR3 with reference TRBV7-8 and TRBJ2-3 gives the whole variable domain GAGVSQSPRYKVAKRGQDVALRCDPISGHVSLFWYQQALGQGPEFLTYFQNEAQLDKSGLPSDRFFAERPEGSVSTLKIQRTQQEDSAVYLCASSLELAGLITDTQYFGPGTRLTVL.

There are many counts of this clonotype. The chain carries TRBV12-5 and TRBJ2-1; D gene ambiguous. Trimming left V 3 bases short and J 9 bases short, with 15 bases between. Germline V CDR1 and CDR2: LGHNT, FRNRAP. This CDR3 region has 14 residues. CDR3 DNA sequence: TGTGCTAGTGGTTTAGGTACTCTATCGGCTGAGCAGTTCTTC. Translating gives CASGLGTLSAEQFF.

The chain's CDR3 is CASSVEGNPQETQYF. The CDR3, as DNA: TGTGCCAGCAGCGTAGAAGGGAACCCCCAGGAGACCCAGTACTTC. The chain has TRBV9 and TRBJ2-5; the D is unclear. Trimming removed 0 bases at V and 5 bases at J, with 14 bases between. Per germline, CDR1 SGDLS and CDR2 YYNGEE. The CDR3 has 15 amino acids.